The 21 T cell receptor beta chains below all came from one sample that was sequenced in a study of neurological immune-mediated disorders. TCRdb fed the 5' RACE reads into MiXCR, producing one record per CDR3 protein. The table lists some 66,000 distinct CDR3 sequences, 4.5% of them singletons. Sequenced input: PBMCs. These TCRs come from a man aged 30 to 39 with multiple sclerosis.

The genes are TRBV20-1 and TRBJ2-3; 7 bases map to TRBD1. Per the germline V gene, CDR1 is DFQATT and CDR2 is SNEGSKA (reference sequence). The CDR3 has 14 amino acids. V dropped 5 bases and J dropped 2; count of bases not matched to a gene: 7. CDR3 bases: TGCAGTGCTTGGACAGGCATAAACACAGATACGCAGTATTTT. Translated: CSAWTGINTDTQYF.

This clonotype was counted ten times or more. The chain is built from TRBV12-3 or TRBV12-4 and TRBJ1-2; D ambiguous. The CDR3 consists of 12 residues. With 4 bases removed from V and 7 bases from J, the gap between germline ends came to 10 bases. In DNA, the CDR3 is TGTGCCAGCAGTTCCGTTCTGGGTGGCTACACCTTC. It translates to CASSSVLGGYTF.

In its sample, this clonotype was seen many times. This sequence joins TRBV5-1 and TRBJ2-3; 14 bases map to TRBD2. CDR1 SGHRS and CDR2 YFSETQ come from the germline V gene. J lost 3 bases, V lost 1 base, and 4 bases had no gene match. This CDR3 contains 17 residues. CDR3 loop: CASSLMGTSGGTDTQYF. DNA of the CDR3: TGCGCCAGCAGCTTGATGGGGACTAGCGGGGGAACAGATACGCAGTATTTT.

This clonotype was counted ten times or more. The CDR3 region is CASSASRVGDSPLHF. The CDR3 nucleotides read TGTGCCAGCAGTGCATCCAGGGTCGGTGATTCACCCCTCCACTTT. This chain uses TRBV6-1 with TRBJ1-6; maybe TRBD1 (5 bases). V lost 4 bases and J 8 bases, leaving 15 bases between the germline ends. Germline assignment: CDR1 MNHNS and CDR2 SASEGT. This CDR3 has 15 amino acids.

This clonotype was seen a few times. Relative to the germline gene, one junction end is altered; a read error may explain this. The chain combines TRBV20-1 with TRBJ2-3, with 7 positions matching TRBD2. CDR1 and CDR2 from the germline V gene are DFQATT and SNEGSKA (reference sequence). The CDR3 length is 12 residues. The DNA of the CDR3 is TGCAGTGCTAGAGATCCATTGGGGGGGGTTTTTTTT. Its protein is CSARDPLGGVFF.

This clonotype was recorded at least ten times. V gene TRBV7-9 combines with J gene TRBJ2-1, with D possibly matching TRBD1 (6 bases). Germline lookup yields CDR1 SEHNR and CDR2 FQNEAQ (reference sequence). The CDR3 covers 11 residues. Trimming took 11 bases from V and 8 from J, leaving 13 bases between them. This chain's CDR3 is CAGRTVHEQFF. DNA for the CDR3: TGTGCCGGCCGGACAGTGCATGAGCAGTTCTTC.

This clonotype was recorded at least ten times. The J gene is TRBJ2-1, the V gene TRBV12-5, with TRBD1 identical over 9 bases. CDR3 length equals 19 residues. Germline V gives CDR1 LGHNT, CDR2 FRNRAP. The J segment lost 6 bases and the V segment lost 4 bases, leaving 19 bases of the junction unmatched. CDR3 nucleotides: TGTGCTAGTGGTTCCCCTTGGGGACAGGGACCCTCAAAGCTCAATGAGCAGTTCTTC. Translation gives CASGSPWGQGPSKLNEQFF.

Comment on this clonotype: A much larger clone lies one base from this, so it may be a read error. The rearrangement joins TRBV12-3 or TRBV12-4 to TRBJ1-5, with a tentative D call TRBD1 (6 bases). This CDR3 has 14 amino acids. In DNA form, the CDR3 reads TGTGCCAGCAGTTTTCGGTTACAGGGTCAGCCCCAGAATTTT. It translates to CASSFRLQGQPQNF.

This clonotype was observed a handful of times. CDR3 DNA sequence: TGTGCCAGCAGCCAAGATTCGAGCCAGGTCCGCGGCTACACCTTC. Residues: CASSQDSSQVRGYTF. The J gene is TRBJ1-2, the V gene TRBV4-2; D remains ambiguous. Per germline, CDR1 LGHNA and CDR2 YNFKEQ. With 0 bases removed from V and 8 bases from J, the gap between germline ends came to 16 bases. This CDR3 contains 15 residues.

The chain carries TRBV6-5 and TRBJ2-3; TRBD1 might be the D (6 bases). Germline V gives CDR1 MNHEY, CDR2 SVGAGI. Trimming cost V 3 bases and J 3 bases, with 13 bases left between them. The CDR3 spans 15 residues. CDR3 sequence: CASSYGGGETDTQYF. CDR3 DNA: TGTGCCAGCAGTTATGGTGGGGGCGAGACAGATACGCAGTATTTT.

This clonotype was detected ten times or more. The gene calls are TRBV5-1 and TRBJ2-1, with D possibly matching TRBD1 (6 bases). The CDR3 is 13 residues long. CDR1 is SGHRS, CDR2 YFSETQ, per germline. The V gene lost 2 bases and the J gene lost 8 bases, with 11 bases spanning the gap. Here the CDR3 reads CASSFRGADEQFF. The CDR3 bases are TGCGCCAGCAGCTTCAGGGGTGCGGATGAGCAGTTCTTC.

This clonotype was detected ten times or more. The chain uses TRBV15 and TRBJ2-3; 7 bases agree with TRBD2. The CDR3 has 14 residues. V was clipped by 0 bases and J by 4 bases; unmatched bases: 1. Germline values: CDR1 LNHNV, CDR2 YYDKDF (reference sequence). CDR3 nucleotide sequence: TGTGCCACCAGCAGAGATCGGGAGGCAGATACGCAGTATTTT. It translates to CATSRDREADTQYF.

Many counts were recorded for this clonotype. The chain combines TRBV5-1 with TRBJ1-6; the D gene is possibly TRBD1 (5 bases). Trimming left V 0 bases short and J 10 bases short, with 8 bases between. CDR1 is SGHRS, CDR2 YFSETQ, per germline. The CDR3 loop spans 13 amino acids. CDR3 DNA: TGCGCCAGCAGCTTGGGTGACAGATCACCCCTCCACTTT. Protein sequence: CASSLGDRSPLHF.

In its sample, this clonotype was seen many times. This chain uses TRBV6-2 or TRBV6-3 with TRBJ1-1; D gene unclear. This CDR3 is 12 amino acids long. CDR1 MNHEY and CDR2 SVGEGT come from the germline V gene. V lost 5 bases, J lost 6 bases, and 10 bases lay in between. The CDR3 here is CASSLMASEAFF. The CDR3 coding sequence is TGTGCCAGCAGTCTTATGGCCTCTGAAGCTTTCTTT.

The chain combines TRBV5-4 with TRBJ2-7; TRBD1 aligns across 7 bases. The V segment lost 1 base and the J segment 0 bases; nucleotides outside the gene matches: 4. The CDR3 covers 15 residues. Germline CDR1 is SGHNT and CDR2 is YYREEE (reference sequence). The CDR3 spells CASSLLAGGSYEQYF. DNA for the CDR3: TGTGCCAGCAGCTTGTTGGCAGGGGGCTCCTACGAGCAGTACTTC.

This clonotype has ten or more counts. V is TRBV27 and J is TRBJ1-5, with unresolved D. Germline-derived CDR1 and CDR2 are MNHEY and SMNVEV (reference sequence). CDR3 length equals 11 residues. V gave up 8 bases and J gave up 4 bases, with 6 bases separating them. This CDR3 reads CASGLNQPQHF. The CDR3, as DNA: TGTGCCAGCGGGTTGAATCAGCCCCAGCATTTT.

This clonotype was counted ten times or more. The rearrangement uses TRBV5-1 and TRBJ1-3; D unresolved. Germline CDR1 SGHRS, CDR2 YFSETQ. The CDR3 is made up of 12 amino acids. V lost 5 bases to trimming and J lost 4 bases, with 7 bases between them. As DNA, the CDR3 is TGCGCCAGCAGTCGTTGGGGAAACACCATATATTTT. Translation: CASSRWGNTIYF.

This clonotype was recorded a few times. The chain combines TRBV20-1 with TRBJ1-1; a weak D match, TRBD1 (5 bases). The CDR3 runs 14 residues. Germline loops: CDR1 DFQATT, CDR2 SNEGSKA (reference sequence). Trimming left V 3 bases short and J 0 bases short, with 11 bases between. The CDR3 sequence: CSARKGRLNTEAFF. The CDR3 bases are TGCAGTGCTAGGAAGGGGCGGCTGAACACTGAAGCTTTCTTT.

At least ten counts were recorded for this clonotype. CDR3 in amino acids: CSASLQGYEQFF. The DNA of the CDR3 is TGCAGTGCTTCCTTACAGGGCTATGAGCAGTTCTTC. The chain uses TRBV20-1 and TRBJ2-1, with a weak D call TRBD1 (6 bases). CDR1 DFQATT and CDR2 SNEGSKA come from the germline V gene (reference sequence). V lost 5 bases and J 8 bases, leaving 13 bases between the germline ends. The CDR3 has 12 residues.

The table lists this clonotype with many counts. The V call is TRBV29-1, the J call TRBJ1-1; 7 nucleotides agree with TRBD1. V was clipped by 4 bases and J by 5 bases; unmatched bases: 1. The CDR3 sequence is 11 residues long. Looked up from germline, CDR1 is SQVTM and CDR2 is ANQGSEA. In DNA, the CDR3 is TGCAGCGTTGGACAGGGAACTGAAGCTTTCTTT. It specifies CSVGQGTEAFF.

This clonotype was picked up many times. This chain connects TRBV5-5 to TRBJ2-6; 8 bases match TRBD1. Germline CDR1 is SGHKS and CDR2 is YYEKEE (reference sequence). With 4 bases clipped from V and 2 bases from J, the junction kept 5 bases outside the gene matches. The CDR3 spans 16 residues. CDR3 sequence: CASSGTGDPGANVLTF. Here the CDR3 DNA reads TGTGCCAGCAGCGGGACAGGAGACCCTGGGGCCAACGTCCTGACTTTC.